One sample yielded the 12 T cell receptor beta chains listed below, sequenced in a study of vaccination effects on CD4 cells after COVID-19. Profiled with immunoSEQ multiplex PCR; TCRdb holds only in-frame clones, not every one. The sample comprises over 45,000 clones, about two thirds of which are singletons, and about 16% rests with the top ten. These receptors' targets are unknown. Viral peptide pool expansion of antigen-specific CD4+ T cells preceded sequencing in the ViraFEST assay. Cultured cells yielded isolated CD4+ T cells after around 10 days. People in the vaccine group had not been infected with SARS-CoV-2 before, and their nucleocapsid antibodies were negative. The sample consisted of CD4+ T cells from PBMCs cultured with SARS-CoV-2 spike peptides, taken before COVID-19 vaccination. The receptor source for this set is a human donor who received a COVID-19 vaccine.

This clone was observed a single time. The J gene is TRBJ1-2, the V gene TRBV6-5; 7 nucleotides agree with TRBD1. Germline-derived CDR1 and CDR2 are MNHEY and SVGAGI. This CDR3 spans 13 amino acids. V dropped 5 bases and J dropped 9; count of bases not matched to a gene: 9. Here the CDR3 DNA reads TGTGCCAGCAGTCCCGACAGGGTAGGAAGCTACACCTTC. It codes for CASSPDRVGSYTF.

The V and J genes are TRBV3-1 (or the pseudogene TRBV3-2) and TRBJ2-3; TRBD2 agrees at 7 bases. With 4 bases clipped from V and 3 bases from J, the junction kept 10 bases outside the gene matches. This CDR3 comprises 16 residues. Germline values: CDR1 LGHDT, CDR2 YNNKEL (reference sequence). The CDR3 nucleotides read TGTGCCAGCAGCCTTCTCCCGGGGGGAGGGACAGATACGCAGTATTTT. Its protein product is CASSLLPGGGTDTQYF.

This chain joins TRBV2 and TRBJ2-5; 12 bases agree with TRBD2. Unmatched junction bases numbered 6, after V lost 6 bases and J lost 4 bases. The CDR3 is 15 residues long. Germline V gene lookup returns CDR1 SNHLY and CDR2 FYNNEI. The CDR3 DNA is TGTGCCAGCAGCCCTCCGGGACTAGCGGGAGAGACCCAGTACTTC. It codes for CASSPPGLAGETQYF.

The V and J genes are TRBV4-2 and TRBJ2-5, with D unclear. CDR1 is LGHNA and CDR2 is YNFKEQ in the germline V gene. CDR3 length equals 15 residues. Between the trimmed V and J ends, which lost 1 base and 2 bases, there was a span of 11 bases. The CDR3 DNA sequence: TGTGCCAGCAGCCAAGCATCTCTACAACAAGAGACCCAGTACTTC. It encodes CASSQASLQQETQYF.

CDR3 nucleotides: TGTGCCAGCAGTTTCTCAGGGGCAACTCCTAACTATGGCTACACCTTC. It codes for CASSFSGATPNYGYTF. This sequence joins TRBV27 and TRBJ1-2; possible D gene TRBD1, 6 bases. V gave up 3 bases and J gave up 0 bases, with 14 bases separating them. The CDR3 covers 16 residues. Germline assignment: CDR1 MNHEY and CDR2 SMNVEV (reference sequence).

In this sample, this clone turned up once. The gene calls are TRBV28 and TRBJ1-5; 10 bases are shared with TRBD1. CDR1 MDHEN and CDR2 SYDVKM come from the germline V gene. The CDR3 length is 17 residues. J gave up 3 bases and V 5 bases, and 10 bases lay outside the gene matches. DNA of the CDR3: TGTGCCAGCAGTCCACCCCGGACAGGGGGGTACAATCAGCCCCAGCATTTT. Its protein product is CASSPPRTGGYNQPQHF.

The CDR3 region has the DNA TGCGCCAGCAGCCAAGGGCCCCGTGGCAGGGGGCAGGACGGCTATGGCTACACCTTC. Translated: CASSQGPRGRGQDGYGYTF. The J gene is TRBJ1-2, the V gene TRBV4-1; TRBD1 matches at 8 bases. Germline trimming cut 1 base from V and 4 bases from J; bases unmatched to any gene: 17. CDR3 length: 19 residues. CDR1 MGHRA and CDR2 YSYEKL come from the germline V gene.

V usage is TRBV6-5 and J usage is TRBJ1-2, with D possibly being TRBD1 (5 bases). V gave up 10 bases and J gave up 5 bases, with 20 bases separating them. Germline CDR1 and CDR2: MNHEY and SVGAGI. The CDR3 contains 14 residues. The DNA of the CDR3 is TGTGCCACCTCCCGGGACCCTGGGGGATATGGCTACACCTTC. Protein product: CATSRDPGGYGYTF.

The CDR3 DNA follows: TGCAGTGCTAGTCCAAGAAGGGCTACCAATGAGCAGTTCTTC. It is translated as CSASPRRATNEQFF. This chain connects TRBV20-1 to TRBJ2-1; D is undetermined. The CDR3 contains 14 residues. Germline-derived CDR1 and CDR2 are DFQATT and SNEGSKA (reference sequence). V lost 3 bases and J 6 bases, leaving 15 bases between the germline ends.

V and J are TRBV5-1 and TRBJ2-1; D is ambiguous. Trimming took off 0 bases at V and 4 bases at J, with 8 bases between the two ends. This CDR3 has 14 residues. Looked up from germline, CDR1 is SGHRS and CDR2 is YFSETQ. The CDR3 nucleotides read TGCGCCAGCAGCTTGGCGGATTATTACAATGAGCAGTTCTTC. Its translation: CASSLADYYNEQFF.

The DNA of the CDR3 is TGTGCCGTCAACAATTTGGGGGGGGCTAAGAATGAGCAGTTCTTC. Its protein is CAVNNLGGAKNEQFF. J is TRBJ2-1 and V is TRBV2; maybe TRBD2 (7 bases). V was pared by 11 bases and J by 7 bases, with 24 bases between. Germline-derived CDR1 and CDR2 are SNHLY and FYNNEI. The CDR3 is made up of 15 amino acids.

The V call is TRBV28, the J call TRBJ1-6, with D tentatively TRBD1 (5 bases). The V gene lost 2 bases and the J gene lost 6 bases, with 14 bases spanning the gap. This CDR3 region has 16 residues. Looked up from germline, CDR1 is MDHEN and CDR2 is SYDVKM. The CDR3 here is CASSLPRGPSNSPLHF. The CDR3 DNA follows: TGTGCCAGCAGTTTACCCCGGGGCCCTTCTAATTCACCCCTCCACTTT.